This T cell receptor (beta chain) was sequenced in a study of breast tumors, draining lymph nodes, adjacent tissues. This clonotype was seen ten or more times. From germline, CDR1 is DFQATT and CDR2 SNEGSKA (reference sequence). The V gene end was trimmed by 4 bases and the J gene end by 2 bases; junction bases not matched to a gene: 9. There are 15 residues in the CDR3. A single record per CDR3 protein comes from TCRdb applying MiXCR to the multiplex PCR reads. This table holds more than 50,000 distinct CDR3 sequences, less than 50% found once. This receptor was taken from a female donor with breast cancer. Some clones in this sample may be carry-over from other donors' samples. The sequenced material came from breast tumor tissue. The chain links TRBV20-1 to TRBJ2-7; 9 bases are shared with TRBD1. The CDR3 DNA is TGCAGTGCTACGACCGGGACAGGGCCCCCCTACGAGCAGTACTTC. Translated, it gives CSATTGTGPPYEQYF.